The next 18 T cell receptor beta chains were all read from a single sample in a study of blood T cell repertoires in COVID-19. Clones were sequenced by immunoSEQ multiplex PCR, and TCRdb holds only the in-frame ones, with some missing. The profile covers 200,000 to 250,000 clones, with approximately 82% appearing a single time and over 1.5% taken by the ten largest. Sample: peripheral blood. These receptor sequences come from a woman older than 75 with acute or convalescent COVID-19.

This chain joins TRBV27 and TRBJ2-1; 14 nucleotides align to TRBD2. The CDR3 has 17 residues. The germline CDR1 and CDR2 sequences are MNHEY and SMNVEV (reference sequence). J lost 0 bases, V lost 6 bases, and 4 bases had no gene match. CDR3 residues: CASRPGTSGSSYNEQFF. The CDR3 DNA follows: TGTGCCAGCAGACCGGGGACTAGCGGGAGCTCCTACAATGAGCAGTTCTTC.

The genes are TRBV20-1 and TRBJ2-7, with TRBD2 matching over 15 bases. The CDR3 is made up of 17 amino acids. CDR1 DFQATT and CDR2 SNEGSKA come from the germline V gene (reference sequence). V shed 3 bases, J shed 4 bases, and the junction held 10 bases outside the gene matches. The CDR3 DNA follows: TGCAGTGCTAGTCATATAAGAGGGACTAGCGGGAGGTACGAGCAGTACTTC. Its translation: CSASHIRGTSGRYEQYF.

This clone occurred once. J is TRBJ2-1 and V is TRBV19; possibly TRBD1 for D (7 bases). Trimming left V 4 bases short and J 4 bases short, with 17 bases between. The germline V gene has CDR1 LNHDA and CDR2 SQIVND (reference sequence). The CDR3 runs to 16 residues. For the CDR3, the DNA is TGTGCCAGTAGTACCCCAGGGGGGACGCAATACAATGAGCAGTTCTTC. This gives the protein CASSTPGGTQYNEQFF.

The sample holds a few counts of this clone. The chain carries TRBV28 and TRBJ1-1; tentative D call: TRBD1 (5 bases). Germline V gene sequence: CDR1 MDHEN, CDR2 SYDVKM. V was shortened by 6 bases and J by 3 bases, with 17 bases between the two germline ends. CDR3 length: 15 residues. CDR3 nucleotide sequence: TGTGCCAGCAGCCTTTTACCGGTAGGGGACACTGAAGCTTTCTTT. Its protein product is CASSLLPVGDTEAFF.

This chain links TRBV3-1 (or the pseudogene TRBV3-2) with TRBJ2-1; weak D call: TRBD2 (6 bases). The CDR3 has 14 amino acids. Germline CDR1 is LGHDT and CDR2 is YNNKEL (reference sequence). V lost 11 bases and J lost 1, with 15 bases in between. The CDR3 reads CAVGGGLSYNEQFF. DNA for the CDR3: TGTGCCGTGGGAGGCGGGTTGTCCTACAATGAGCAGTTCTTC.

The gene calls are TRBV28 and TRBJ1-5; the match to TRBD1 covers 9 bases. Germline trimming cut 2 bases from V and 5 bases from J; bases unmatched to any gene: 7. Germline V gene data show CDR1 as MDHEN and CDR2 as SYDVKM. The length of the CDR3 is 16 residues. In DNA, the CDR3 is TGTGCCAGCAGTTTACTGAAGACAGGGGGGTATCAGCCCCAGCATTTT. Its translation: CASSLLKTGGYQPQHF. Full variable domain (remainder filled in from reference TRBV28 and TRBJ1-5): DVKVTQSSRYLVKRTGEKVFLECVQDMDHENMFWYRQDPGLGLRLIYFSYDVKMKEKGDIPEGYSVSREKKERFSLILESASTNQTSMYLCASSLLKTGGYQPQHFGDGTRLSIL.

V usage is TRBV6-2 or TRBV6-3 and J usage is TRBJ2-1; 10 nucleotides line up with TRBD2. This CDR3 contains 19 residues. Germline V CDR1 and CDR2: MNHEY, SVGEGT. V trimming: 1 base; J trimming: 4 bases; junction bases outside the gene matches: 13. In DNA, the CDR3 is TGTGCCAGCAGTTACTTCGGGAATCGGGGACTAGCGCTATACAATGAGCAGTTCTTC. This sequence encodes CASSYFGNRGLALYNEQFF.

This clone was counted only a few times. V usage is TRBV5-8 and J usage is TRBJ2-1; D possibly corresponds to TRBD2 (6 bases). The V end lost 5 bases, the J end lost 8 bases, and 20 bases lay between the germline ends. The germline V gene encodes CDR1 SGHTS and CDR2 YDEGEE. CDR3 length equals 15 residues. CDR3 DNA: TGTGCCAGCAGAGGACGACTAGTCCCGGGGGATGAGCAGTTCTTC. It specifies CASRGRLVPGDEQFF.

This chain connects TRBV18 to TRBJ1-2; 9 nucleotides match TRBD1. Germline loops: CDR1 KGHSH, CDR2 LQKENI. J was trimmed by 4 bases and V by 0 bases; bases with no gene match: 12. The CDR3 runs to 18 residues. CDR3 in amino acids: CASSPPWDRDPVGYGYTF. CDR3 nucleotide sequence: TGTGCCAGCTCACCACCGTGGGACAGGGACCCGGTTGGCTATGGCTACACCTTC.

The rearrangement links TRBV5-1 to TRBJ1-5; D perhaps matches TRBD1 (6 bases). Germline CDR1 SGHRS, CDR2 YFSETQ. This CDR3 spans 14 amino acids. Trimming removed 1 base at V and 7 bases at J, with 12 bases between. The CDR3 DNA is TGCGCCAGCAGCTTGACAGGGTTAGACCAGCCCCAGCATTTT. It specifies CASSLTGLDQPQHF.

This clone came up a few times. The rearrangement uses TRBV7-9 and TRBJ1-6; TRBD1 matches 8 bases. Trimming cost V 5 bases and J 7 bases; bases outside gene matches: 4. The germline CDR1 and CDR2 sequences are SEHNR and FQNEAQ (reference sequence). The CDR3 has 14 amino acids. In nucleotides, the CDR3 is TGTGCCAGCAGCCCCCGACAGGGGAATTCACCCCTCCACTTT. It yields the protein CASSPRQGNSPLHF.

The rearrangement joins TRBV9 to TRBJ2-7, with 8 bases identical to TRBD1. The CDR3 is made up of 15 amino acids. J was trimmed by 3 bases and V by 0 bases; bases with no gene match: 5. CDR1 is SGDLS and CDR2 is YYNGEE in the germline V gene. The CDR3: CASSVGIGQGYEQYF. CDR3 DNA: TGTGCCAGCAGCGTAGGGATTGGACAGGGCTACGAGCAGTACTTC.

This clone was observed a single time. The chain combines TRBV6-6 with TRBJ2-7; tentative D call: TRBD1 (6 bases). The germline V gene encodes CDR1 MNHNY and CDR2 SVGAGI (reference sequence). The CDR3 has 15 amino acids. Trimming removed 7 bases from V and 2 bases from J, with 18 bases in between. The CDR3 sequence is CASKYGIQGPYEQYF. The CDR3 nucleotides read TGTGCCAGCAAGTACGGAATTCAGGGGCCCTACGAGCAGTACTTC.

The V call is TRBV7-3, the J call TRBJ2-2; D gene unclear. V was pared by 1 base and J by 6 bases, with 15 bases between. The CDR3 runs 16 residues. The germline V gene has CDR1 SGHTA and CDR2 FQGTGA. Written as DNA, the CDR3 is TGTGCCAGCAGCTTAAATGCGCGTTACGGTCCCGGGGAGCTGTTTTTT. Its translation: CASSLNARYGPGELFF. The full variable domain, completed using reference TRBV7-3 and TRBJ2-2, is GAGVSQTPSNKVTEKGKYVELRCDPISGHTALYWYRQSLGQGPEFLIYFQGTGAADDSGLPNDRFFAVRPEGSVSTLKIQRTERGDSAVYLCASSLNARYGPGELFFGEGSRLTVL.

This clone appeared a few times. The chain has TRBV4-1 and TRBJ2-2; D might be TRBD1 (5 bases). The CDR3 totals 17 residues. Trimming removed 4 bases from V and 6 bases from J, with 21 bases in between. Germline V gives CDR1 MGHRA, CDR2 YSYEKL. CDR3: CASSRGQARIGAGELFF. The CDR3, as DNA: TGCGCCAGCAGCCGAGGACAAGCCCGGATTGGGGCCGGGGAGCTGTTTTTT.

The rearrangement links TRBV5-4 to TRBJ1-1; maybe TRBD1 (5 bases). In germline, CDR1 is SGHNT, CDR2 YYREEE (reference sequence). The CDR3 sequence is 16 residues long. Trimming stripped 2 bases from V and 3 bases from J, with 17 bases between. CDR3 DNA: TGTGCCAGCAGCTTTGGGGGGGGAGGTTGGGACACTGAAGCTTTCTTT. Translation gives CASSFGGGGWDTEAFF.

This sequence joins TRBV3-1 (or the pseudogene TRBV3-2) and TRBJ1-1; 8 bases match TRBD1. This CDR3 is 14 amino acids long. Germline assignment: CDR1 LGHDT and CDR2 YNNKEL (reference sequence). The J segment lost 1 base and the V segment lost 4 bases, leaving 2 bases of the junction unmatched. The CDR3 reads CASSLGTGNTEAFF. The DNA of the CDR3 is TGTGCCAGCAGCCTGGGGACAGGGAACACTGAAGCTTTCTTT.

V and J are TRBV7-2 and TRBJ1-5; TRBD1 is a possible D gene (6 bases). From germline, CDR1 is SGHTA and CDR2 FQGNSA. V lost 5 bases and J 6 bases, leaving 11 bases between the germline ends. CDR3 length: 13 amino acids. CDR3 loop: CASSLDRSQPQHF. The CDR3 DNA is TGTGCCAGCAGCCTCGACAGGAGTCAGCCCCAGCATTTT.